These 24 T cell receptor beta chains originate from one sample sequenced in a study of breast tumors, draining lymph nodes, adjacent tissues. TCRdb recomputed calls from the multiplex PCR reads with MiXCR, one row per CDR3 protein. The sample comprises fewer than 15,000 distinct CDR3 sequences, more than 45% of which are singletons, and roughly 28% rests with the top ten. Sequences were obtained from tumor-adjacent breast tissue. The source of these receptors is a female donor with breast cancer. Some clones in this sample may be carry-over from other donors' samples.

This clonotype showed up many times. The rearrangement uses TRBV10-2 and TRBJ2-1; D is possibly TRBD2 (7 bases). Germline V lookup: CDR1 WSHSY, CDR2 SAAADI. The CDR3 consists of 16 residues. Trimming removed 5 bases from V and 2 bases from J, with 16 bases in between. The CDR3 sequence: CASSKGGGGTYNEQFF. In nucleotides, the CDR3 is TGCGCCAGCAGTAAAGGAGGGGGAGGGACCTACAATGAGCAGTTCTTC.

There are many counts of this clonotype. The V and J genes are TRBV11-1 and TRBJ2-1; D is possibly TRBD2 (6 bases). The V end lost 4 bases, the J end lost 4 bases, and 14 bases lay between the germline ends. Germline V gene lookup returns CDR1 SGHAT and CDR2 FQDESV (reference sequence). This CDR3 contains 15 residues. The CDR3 region has the DNA TGTGCCAGCAGCTCATCGGCGGGAAGATACAATGAGCAGTTCTTC. Translated: CASSSSAGRYNEQFF.

Remarks on this clonotype: The conserved final phenylalanine or tryptophan is absent from the CDR3, which likely points to a read error. The rearrangement uses TRBV7-3 and TRBJ2-5, with TRBD2 matching 8 bases. CDR3 size: 17 residues. Per the germline V gene, CDR1 is SGHTA and CDR2 is FQGTGA. With 0 bases clipped from V and 9 bases from J, the junction kept 15 bases outside the gene matches. The CDR3 here is CASSLTAGGGDREPQYS. The CDR3 nucleotides read TGTGCCAGCAGCTTAACGGCGGGGGGAGGGGATCGGGAGCCCCAGTACTCC.

This clonotype was detected ten times or more. The chain joins TRBV4-1 to TRBJ2-5; 10 bases fit TRBD1. The CDR3 is 16 residues long. Germline V gives CDR1 MGHRA, CDR2 YSYEKL. Losses at the gene ends were 3 bases for V and 5 bases for J; bases not matched to a gene: 9. CDR3 in DNA: TGCGCCAGCAGCCAGACCTTGACAGGGGGCTTGGAGACCCAGTACTTC. Translating gives CASSQTLTGGLETQYF.

This clonotype has ten or more counts. The chain links TRBV27 to TRBJ1-6; 10 nucleotides align to TRBD1. This CDR3 has 15 amino acids. The V gene end was trimmed by 7 bases and the J gene end by 5 bases; junction bases not matched to a gene: 5. Germline values: CDR1 MNHEY, CDR2 SMNVEV (reference sequence). The CDR3, as DNA: TGTGCCAGCACAAGACAGGGGGCGGATAATTCACCCCTCCACTTT. Its protein is CASTRQGADNSPLHF.

This chain connects TRBV10-3 to TRBJ1-2; 8 nucleotides match TRBD1. Germline CDR1 is ENHRY and CDR2 is SYGVKD. V dropped 5 bases and J dropped 2; count of bases not matched to a gene: 13. This CDR3 is 17 amino acids long. In DNA form, the CDR3 reads TGTGCCATCAGTCGCCTACAGGGGGTGCTGGTAAACTATGGCTACACCTTC. It specifies CAISRLQGVLVNYGYTF.

The sample holds many counts of this clonotype. V usage is TRBV6-5 and J usage is TRBJ2-5; TRBD2 matches 12 bases. Germline V gene sequence: CDR1 MNHEY, CDR2 SVGAGI. V trimming: 5 bases; J trimming: 4 bases; junction bases outside the gene matches: 14. The CDR3 sequence is 18 residues long. CDR3 nucleotide sequence: TGTGCCAGCAGTCACGCCCAGGGACTAGCGGGCGAGGGAGAGACCCAGTACTTC. Its translation: CASSHAQGLAGEGETQYF.

This clonotype was seen many times. This may arise from a read error, as a much more abundant clone is one base away. Given the absence of the conserved phenylalanine or tryptophan at the CDR3 end, a read error is likely. The CDR3 is CASRLAGGLSYNEQFS. In nucleotides, the CDR3 is TGTGCCAGCAGACTAGCGGGAGGCTTGTCCTACAATGAGCAGTTCTCC. The chain links TRBV19 to TRBJ2-1; TRBD2 matches 13 bases. CDR1 is LNHDA and CDR2 is SQIVND in the germline V gene (reference sequence). This CDR3 contains 16 residues. V lost 9 bases and J lost 1; bases outside the gene matches: 6.

The chain uses TRBV5-1 and TRBJ2-7; D might be TRBD1 (6 bases). This CDR3 has 14 residues. Between the trimmed V and J ends, which lost 1 base and 4 bases, there was a span of 12 bases. Germline V gene lookup returns CDR1 SGHRS and CDR2 YFSETQ. CDR3 in amino acids: CASSLFGGLYEQYF. The CDR3 nucleotides are TGCGCCAGCAGCTTGTTTGGGGGCTTGTACGAGCAGTACTTC.

The rearrangement joins TRBV2 to TRBJ2-7, with TRBD1 matching 7 bases. The germline V gene has CDR1 SNHLY and CDR2 FYNNEI. The CDR3 is 15 amino acids. The ends lost 10 bases at V and 2 bases at J; junction bases unmatched: 14. The CDR3: CAIIPGTAGAYEQYV. The CDR3 bases are TGTGCCATAATCCCCGGGACAGCCGGAGCCTACGAGCAGTACGTC.

The chain carries TRBV6-4 and TRBJ1-3, with D tentatively TRBD1 (5 bases). This CDR3 has 15 residues. Germline V gene data show CDR1 as MRHNA and CDR2 as SNTAGT. Trimming stripped 6 bases from V and 2 bases from J, with 14 bases between. CDR3 coding DNA: TGTGCCAGCAGCGTAGTAGGGGACGCTGGAAACACCATATATTTT. This gives the protein CASSVVGDAGNTIYF.

This chain connects TRBV20-1 to TRBJ2-1, with 9 bases matching TRBD2. CDR1 and CDR2 (germline): DFQATT, SNEGSKA (reference sequence). Losses at the gene ends were 4 bases for V and 7 bases for J; bases not matched to a gene: 2. The CDR3 contains 12 residues. The chain's CDR3 is CSATSGRNEQFF. CDR3 nucleotide sequence: TGCAGTGCTACAAGCGGGAGGAATGAGCAGTTCTTC.

A word on this clonotype: This may come from a read error, since a much larger clone is one base off. The chain is built from TRBV30 and TRBJ1-1; tentatively, D is TRBD1 (6 bases). The germline V and J ends were trimmed by 4 bases and 2 bases, with 11 bases remaining between them. The CDR3 is 13 residues long. Germline CDR1 and CDR2: GTSNPN and SVGIG (reference sequence). CDR3 nucleotides: TGTGCCTGGATCTCACAGGGTAACACTGAAGCTTTCTTT. Translated: CAWISQGNTEAFF.

The chain recombines TRBV6-5 with TRBJ2-7; 10 bases map to TRBD1. This CDR3 has 15 amino acids. J lost 3 bases, V lost 0 bases, and 2 bases had no gene match. Germline CDR1 MNHEY, CDR2 SVGAGI. CDR3 residues: CASSYSRDRGYEQYF. Here the CDR3 DNA reads TGTGCCAGCAGTTACTCAAGGGACAGGGGCTACGAGCAGTACTTC.

There are many counts of this clonotype. This may arise from a read error, as a much more abundant clone is one base away. Because it lacks the conserved phenylalanine or tryptophan at the end, this CDR3 is likely a read error. The chain joins TRBV7-9 to TRBJ2-1; D ambiguous. The CDR3 spans 14 residues. Per germline, CDR1 SEHNR and CDR2 FQNEAQ (reference sequence). V was cut by 5 bases and J by 2 bases, with 10 bases left in between. The CDR3 region has the DNA TGTGCCAGCAGCCCACCTACCACCTACAATGAGCAGTTCCTC. It translates to CASSPPTTYNEQFL.

Comments on this clonotype: A much larger clone lies a single base off, so this may be a read error. CDR3 coding DNA: TGTGCCACCCAGTTAGCGGGCGGCGCAGATACGCAGTATTTT. Its protein product is CATQLAGGADTQYF. The V gene is TRBV28, the J gene TRBJ2-3; 7 bases are shared with TRBD2. With 10 bases clipped from V and 4 bases from J, the junction kept 11 bases outside the gene matches. Germline V lookup: CDR1 MDHEN, CDR2 SYDVKM. The CDR3 is 14 amino acids.

At least ten counts were recorded for this clonotype. A much bigger clone sits one base away, suggesting this may be a read error. This chain joins TRBV5-6 and TRBJ1-2; perhaps TRBD1 as D (5 bases). The CDR3 sequence is 14 residues long. The germline CDR1 and CDR2 sequences are SGHDT and YYEEEE. Trimming pared 2 bases from V and 3 bases from J, leaving 11 bases between. Here the CDR3 reads CASSLRGTDYGYTF. CDR3 DNA sequence: TGTGCCAGCAGCTTAAGGGGTACTGACTATGGCTACACCTTC.

This clonotype has ten or more counts. The chain links TRBV18 to TRBJ2-1; TRBD2 agrees at 12 bases. The germline gives CDR1 KGHSH, CDR2 LQKENI. CDR3 length: 16 residues. V lost 2 bases to trimming and J lost 9 bases; unmatched junction nucleotides: 8. The CDR3 sequence is CASSPRLAGAGGEQFF. DNA of the CDR3: TGTGCCAGCTCACCAAGACTAGCGGGAGCTGGAGGTGAGCAGTTCTTC. Full variable domain (remainder filled in from reference TRBV18 and TRBJ2-1): NAGVMQNPRHLVRRRGQEARLRCSPMKGHSHVYWYRQLPEEGLKFMVYLQKENIIDESGMPKERFSAEFPKEGPSILRIQQVVRGDSAAYFCASSPRLAGAGGEQFFGPGTRLTVL.

This clonotype was counted ten times or more. V usage is TRBV6-5 and J usage is TRBJ2-5; possible D gene TRBD2, 5 bases. This CDR3 is 13 amino acids long. Trimming took off 5 bases at V and 1 base at J, with 8 bases between the two ends. Germline CDR1 reads MNHEY; CDR2 reads SVGAGI. CDR3 in DNA: TGTGCCAGCAGTCACCGGGGCCAAGAGACCCAGTACTTC. This encodes CASSHRGQETQYF.

This clonotype was counted many times. The rearrangement uses TRBV6-5 and TRBJ2-3; 8 positions match TRBD2. The CDR3 is 14 amino acids. Germline CDR1 and CDR2: MNHEY and SVGAGI. J lost 6 bases, V lost 0 bases, and 2 bases had no gene match. In DNA form, the CDR3 reads TGTGCCAGCAGTTACTCGGCTAGCGGGGATACGCAGTATTTT. This gives the protein CASSYSASGDTQYF.

About this clonotype: Sequence at one end of the junction differs from germline and may be a read error. CDR3 nucleotide sequence: TGTGCCAGCAGTGAGGGGGCTGCTAGCGCTTACAATGGGCAGTTCTTC. Amino acids: CASSEGAASAYNGQFF. V is TRBV12-3 or TRBV12-4 and J is TRBJ2-1; D is possibly TRBD1 (7 bases). CDR3 length: 16 amino acids.

At least ten counts were recorded for this clonotype. The chain uses TRBV18 and TRBJ2-3; no definite D call. Germline V CDR1 and CDR2: KGHSH, LQKENI. Trimming left V 2 bases short and J 4 bases short, with 7 bases between. This CDR3 has 13 residues. CDR3 DNA: TGTGCCAGCTCACCAGCAGGCCCAGATACGCAGTATTTT. Its protein is CASSPAGPDTQYF.

As for this clonotype: Germline and junction disagree at one end, which may indicate a read error. V and J are TRBV7-9 and TRBJ2-6; D may be TRBD1 (5 bases). The CDR3 length is 15 residues. Per germline, CDR1 SEHNR and CDR2 FQNEAQ (reference sequence). CDR3 region: CASSKAASGANVLPF. The DNA of the CDR3 is TGTGCCAGCAGCAAGGCAGCCTCTGGGGCCAACGTCCTGCCTTTC. Full variable domain (missing parts from reference TRBV7-9 and TRBJ2-6): DTGVSQNPRHKITKRGQNVTFRCDPISEHNRLYWYRQTLGQGPEFLTYFQNEAQLEKSRLLSDRFSAERPKGSFSTLEIQRTEQGDSAMYLCASSKAASGANVLPFGAGSRLTVL.

J is TRBJ2-6 and V is TRBV7-2, with D uncertain. The CDR3 spans 14 residues. CDR1 SGHTA and CDR2 FQGNSA come from the germline V gene. Deletions cut 9 bases from V and 0 bases from J, with 9 bases between. CDR3 nucleotide sequence: TGTGCCAGTCATTTTAACTCTGGGGCCAACGTCCTGACTTTC. Residues: CASHFNSGANVLTF.